The 21 T cell receptor beta chains given below trace back to one sample, sequenced in a study of cytomegalovirus exposure and HLA in healthy donors. The PCR used 60 Vbeta and 13 Jbeta primers. The repertoire was sequenced with immunoSEQ multiplex PCR; TCRdb's copy has only in-frame clones and lacks some. The data contain 65,000 to 75,000 clones, about 65% of them seen just once; the ten biggest clones take up 2% to 2.5%. What was sequenced was PBMCs. Every receptor here comes from a woman under 40 in good health and CMV-seronegative.

The genes are TRBV4-1 and TRBJ2-3, with D possibly matching TRBD2 (6 bases). Germline V CDR1 and CDR2: MGHRA, YSYEKL. The CDR3 covers 14 residues. With 4 bases removed from V and 0 bases from J, the gap between germline ends came to 8 bases. CDR3 sequence reads: CASSLGTSTDTQYF. CDR3 DNA: TGCGCCAGCAGCCTAGGGACTAGCACAGATACGCAGTATTTT.

CDR3 nucleotides: TGCGCCAGCGGGGGACAGGGGGAAACAGATACGCAGTATTTT. This gives the protein CASGGQGETDTQYF. The chain couples TRBV5-1 to TRBJ2-3; 11 bases agree with TRBD1. Germline trimming cut 7 bases from V and 3 bases from J; bases unmatched to any gene: 4. The CDR3 covers 14 residues. The germline CDR1 and CDR2 sequences are SGHRS and YFSETQ.

This sequence joins TRBV11-3 and TRBJ2-7, with 10 bases matching TRBD1. The V gene end was trimmed by 5 bases and the J gene end by 2 bases; junction bases not matched to a gene: 6. Per the germline V gene, CDR1 is SGHNT and CDR2 is YENEEA. This CDR3 spans 15 amino acids. The CDR3 region has the DNA TGTGCCAGCAGCATCCCCGGGACAGGGGCCTACGAGCAGTACTTC. Translated, it gives CASSIPGTGAYEQYF.

In this sample, this clone turned up a few times. The same CDR3 also results from other DNA sequences found in this sample. The chain combines TRBV6-6 with TRBJ1-1, with D perhaps TRBD1 (5 bases). Germline values: CDR1 MNHNY, CDR2 SVGAGI (reference sequence). The length of the CDR3 is 13 residues. The V and J ends lost 0 bases and 7 bases respectively, with 9 bases between them. The CDR3 sequence: CASSYSQGGEAFF. Written as DNA, the CDR3 is TGTGCCAGCAGTTACTCGCAGGGCGGTGAAGCTTTCTTT.

The rearrangement links TRBV28 to TRBJ1-2, with a possible D match to TRBD1 (6 bases). V lost 8 bases and J 4 bases, leaving 11 bases between the germline ends. The germline V gene encodes CDR1 MDHEN and CDR2 SYDVKM. The CDR3 has 12 residues. The CDR3 is CASVTGTYGYTF. The CDR3, as DNA: TGTGCCAGCGTAACAGGGACCTATGGCTACACCTTC.

The V call is TRBV27, the J call TRBJ2-2, with D perhaps TRBD1 (6 bases). Germline V lookup: CDR1 MNHEY, CDR2 SMNVEV (reference sequence). The CDR3 has 16 residues. The V end lost 0 bases, the J end lost 2 bases, and 10 bases lay between the germline ends. This CDR3 reads CASSLSPGANTGELFF. In DNA, the CDR3 is TGTGCCAGCAGTTTATCTCCAGGGGCAAACACCGGGGAGCTGTTTTTT.

To note about this clone: At one end, the junction sequence differs from germline, possibly due to a read error. The chain combines TRBV30 with TRBJ2-3; 11 positions agree with TRBD1. Germline CDR1 is GTSNPN and CDR2 is SVGIG (reference sequence). The CDR3 has 14 amino acids. The DNA of the CDR3 is TGTGCCTGTCCGGGACAGGGGGTTTGCAGATACGCAGTATTT. Translation: CACPGQGVCRYAVF.

The chain carries TRBV11-2 and TRBJ2-2; D perhaps matches TRBD1 (6 bases). The CDR3 has 16 amino acids. CDR1 and CDR2 (germline): SGHAT, FQNNGV. V was clipped by 2 bases and J by 3 bases, with 13 bases between them. The CDR3 spells CASSLSPQGYTGELFF. The CDR3 DNA follows: TGTGCCAGCAGCTTAAGCCCCCAGGGGTACACCGGGGAGCTGTTTTTT.

The chain carries TRBV27 and TRBJ1-6, with TRBD1 matching 10 bases. Per the germline V gene, CDR1 is MNHEY and CDR2 is SMNVEV (reference sequence). The CDR3 sequence is 16 residues long. The V segment lost 5 bases and the J segment 3 bases; nucleotides outside the gene matches: 4. CDR3 in amino acids: CASSPRTGGYNSPLHF. As DNA, the CDR3 is TGTGCCAGCAGTCCACGGACAGGGGGCTATAATTCACCCCTCCACTTT.

The gene calls are TRBV19 and TRBJ1-6; 9 positions match TRBD1. V shed 5 bases, J shed 0 bases, and the junction held 11 bases outside the gene matches. Germline-derived CDR1 and CDR2 are LNHDA and SQIVND (reference sequence). The CDR3 length is 19 residues. CDR3 coding DNA: TGTGCCAGTAGTGGGGGACAGGGAGACTTATTCTCCTATAATTCACCCCTCCACTTT. This encodes CASSGGQGDLFSYNSPLHF.

This sequence joins TRBV5-1 and TRBJ1-1; 7 bases align to TRBD1. The CDR3 consists of 14 residues. Germline trimming cut 4 bases from V and 4 bases from J; bases unmatched to any gene: 7. Germline CDR1 reads SGHRS; CDR2 reads YFSETQ. CDR3 amino acids: CASSDTGATTEAFF. DNA for the CDR3: TGCGCCAGCAGCGACACAGGGGCTACCACTGAAGCTTTCTTT.

The chain joins TRBV6-5 to TRBJ1-1; 10 bases align to TRBD1. The CDR3 is 15 amino acids. With V trimmed by 2 bases and J by 7 bases, 7 bases remained unmatched. CDR1 is MNHEY and CDR2 is SVGAGI in the germline V gene. Here the CDR3 reads CASSYRDRGRYEAFF. DNA for the CDR3: TGTGCCAGCAGTTACAGGGACAGGGGAAGGTATGAAGCTTTCTTT.

The chain joins TRBV11-2 to TRBJ2-3; 11 nucleotides match TRBD2. This CDR3 has 17 residues. The germline CDR1 and CDR2 sequences are SGHAT and FQNNGV. Trimming removed 0 bases from V and 5 bases from J; junction bases left unmatched: 7. The CDR3 sequence is CASSLEGPGTSGDTQYF. The CDR3 DNA sequence: TGTGCCAGCAGCTTAGAGGGGCCGGGGACTAGCGGAGATACGCAGTATTTT.

The V call is TRBV7-9, the J call TRBJ1-5; D is ambiguous. Trimming removed 0 bases from V and 3 bases from J, with 12 bases in between. The CDR3 contains 16 residues. Germline V gene data show CDR1 as SEHNR and CDR2 as FQNEAQ (reference sequence). The CDR3 spells CASSLARAGFNQPQHF. The CDR3 bases are TGTGCCAGCAGCTTAGCGCGTGCAGGTTTCAATCAGCCCCAGCATTTT.

The V call is TRBV2, the J call TRBJ1-2; 10 nucleotides agree with TRBD1. V trimming: 7 bases; J trimming: 6 bases; junction bases outside the gene matches: 2. CDR1 and CDR2 from the germline V gene are SNHLY and FYNNEI. The CDR3 is 12 amino acids. CDR3 amino acids: CASTDRGHGYTF. The CDR3 region has the DNA TGTGCCAGCACCGACAGGGGGCATGGCTACACCTTC.

This chain links TRBV7-2 with TRBJ2-3; 9 bases match TRBD2. The CDR3 runs to 16 residues. Germline trimming cut 2 bases from V and 1 base from J; bases unmatched to any gene: 4. The V gene's germline CDR1 is SGHTA and CDR2 FQGNSA. CDR3 nucleotide sequence: TGTGCCAGCAGCTTAATGGCTAGCGGGGGCACAGATACGCAGTATTTT. Its translation is CASSLMASGGTDTQYF.

This clone has a single count. This rearrangement joins TRBV11-2 to TRBJ2-3; the match to TRBD2 covers 10 bases. Germline V lookup: CDR1 SGHAT, CDR2 FQNNGV. The V gene end was trimmed by 4 bases and the J gene end by 4 bases; junction bases not matched to a gene: 2. The CDR3 is 14 residues long. CDR3 nucleotide sequence: TGTGCCAGCAGCTCTAGCGGGGGTGCAGATACGCAGTATTTT. Its protein product is CASSSSGGADTQYF.

The V call is TRBV9, the J call TRBJ2-5, with D possibly TRBD2 on 6 matching bases. The DNA matches TRBJ2-7 better at its end, which makes the J call doubtful. Germline V gene data show CDR1 as SGDLS and CDR2 as YYNGEE. The CDR3 is made up of 14 amino acids. The CDR3 nucleotides are TGTGCCAGCAGCGTAGGACTAGGGGCGTACGAGCAGTACTTC. This gives the protein CASSVGLGAYEQYF.

CDR3 nucleotides: TGTGCCAGCAGCCGGACAGGGGGGGACACTGAAGCTTTCTTT. Protein sequence: CASSRTGGDTEAFF. V is TRBV4-2 and J is TRBJ1-1, with 10 nucleotides matching TRBD1. Germline lookup yields CDR1 LGHNA and CDR2 YNFKEQ. This CDR3 has 14 residues. J lost 3 bases, V lost 4 bases, and 2 bases had no gene match.

V usage is TRBV18 and J usage is TRBJ2-7; D is unresolved. V shed 3 bases and J shed 5 bases, with 8 bases lying between them. CDR3 length: 12 amino acids. Germline V gene lookup returns CDR1 KGHSH and CDR2 LQKENI. The CDR3 spells CASSPRRHEQYF. As DNA, the CDR3 is TGTGCCAGCTCACCCCGGCGGCACGAGCAGTACTTC.

The V gene is TRBV19, the J gene TRBJ1-6; a possible D gene is TRBD1 (5 bases). From germline, CDR1 is LNHDA and CDR2 SQIVND (reference sequence). The V and J ends lost 0 bases and 16 bases respectively, with 13 bases between them. This CDR3 is 13 amino acids long. In DNA form, the CDR3 reads TGTGCCAGTAGTATAGATAGAGGCAGGGCTCTCCACTTT. It codes for CASSIDRGRALHF.